This T cell receptor (beta chain) came from a study of early stage breast cancer tumors. Sequencing was performed with immunoSEQ multiplex PCR; in TCRdb, only in-frame clones are kept and a portion is missing. Among about 50,000 clones listed, about 83% were seen once. Per germline, CDR1 SGHAT and CDR2 FQDESV (reference sequence). V lost 5 bases and J lost 0, with 14 bases in between. The CDR3 loop spans 16 amino acids. The origin of this receptor is a person under 45 with breast cancer. This sequence joins TRBV11-1 and TRBJ2-1; D is perhaps TRBD2 (6 bases). The sequenced sample consisted of blood. CDR3 protein: CASSPLASSSYNEQFF. CDR3 sequence (DNA): TGTGCCAGCAGCCCGCTAGCGTCAAGCTCCTACAATGAGCAGTTCTTC.